This T cell receptor beta chain derives from a study of T cells in Graves' hyperthyroidism and ophthalmopathy. A word on this clonotype: No antigen is known for it.

Study observations and caveats: Blood also showed most of the thyroid clonotypes that were expanded above 0.001.

The source material, RNA transcripts, was used to amplify TCR beta CDR3 regions. Primed by the HTBI set, a first-round RT-PCR was run on the TCR CDR3. TCRdb re-analysed the multiplex PCR reads in MiXCR, keeping a single row per CDR3 protein. The sample holds 490,000 or so distinct CDR3 sequences, about 20% seen once. Trimming took 5 bases from V and 6 from J; bases not matched to a gene: 7. Germline V CDR1 and CDR2: DFQATT, SNEGSKA (reference sequence). The CDR3 loop spans 13 amino acids. J is TRBJ1-1 and V is TRBV20-1, with 9 bases aligning to TRBD1. The sequence was collected from a man aged 35 to 55 with Graves' ophthalmopathy. The sequencing input was blood. CDR3 sequence (DNA): TGCAGTGCTGAAACGGACAGGGGCGCTGAAGCTTTCTTT. Translating gives CSAETDRGAEAFF.